Each of the 20 T cell receptor beta chains below was sequenced from the same sample in a study of cytomegalovirus exposure and HLA in healthy donors. This PCR relied on a set of 60 Vbeta primers and 13 Jbeta primers. Repertoires were generated with immunoSEQ multiplex PCR, while TCRdb's copy carries only in-frame clones and drops some. Here the sample spans more than 140,000 clones, roughly 73% being singletons. Sequenced sample: PBMCs. The receptor source for this set is a man between 35 and 55 years old in good health and CMV-seronegative.

The chain has TRBV9 and TRBJ2-3; D possibly corresponds to TRBD1 (5 bases). V lost 2 bases and J 2 bases, leaving 21 bases between the germline ends. The CDR3 totals 18 residues. From germline, CDR1 is SGDLS and CDR2 YYNGEE. The CDR3 sequence is CASSVGLGANGFTDTQYF. The DNA of the CDR3 is TGTGCCAGCAGCGTCGGCCTTGGGGCAAACGGGTTCACAGATACGCAGTATTTT.

The V gene is TRBV4-3, the J gene TRBJ1-4, with a possible D match to TRBD1 (5 bases). Between the trimmed V and J ends, which lost 0 bases and 7 bases, there was a span of 24 bases. This CDR3 has 19 amino acids. Per germline, CDR1 LGHNA and CDR2 YSLEER. The CDR3 coding sequence is TGCGCCAGCAGCCAAGATGACCCTCGGGGGATCGTTTGGAGTGAAAAACTGTTTTTT. Its translation: CASSQDDPRGIVWSEKLFF.

The chain has TRBV28 and TRBJ1-1; D uncertain. The CDR3 is made up of 15 amino acids. V was trimmed by 3 bases and J by 4 bases, leaving 15 bases between them. The germline V gene has CDR1 MDHEN and CDR2 SYDVKM. CDR3 bases: TGTGCCAGCAGTTTTATCGGGAGAAAGGGCACTGAAGCTTTCTTT. As protein: CASSFIGRKGTEAFF. The variable domain in full, completed from reference TRBV28 and TRBJ1-1, reads DVKVTQSSRYLVKRTGEKVFLECVQDMDHENMFWYRQDPGLGLRLIYFSYDVKMKEKGDIPEGYSVSREKKERFSLILESASTNQTSMYLCASSFIGRKGTEAFFGQGTRLTVV.

The chain links TRBV10-3 to TRBJ2-3, with D perhaps TRBD2 (6 bases). Trimming removed 11 bases from V and 0 bases from J, with 12 bases in between. The CDR3 contains 13 residues. Germline CDR1 is ENHRY and CDR2 is SYGVKD. The CDR3 DNA reads as TGTGCCTCGGGGGTGGGGAGCACAGATACGCAGTATTTT. Residues: CASGVGSTDTQYF.

V gene TRBV18 combines with J gene TRBJ1-1; tentative D call: TRBD1 (5 bases). CDR1 and CDR2 (germline): KGHSH, LQKENI. The V gene lost 6 bases and the J gene lost 1 base, with 15 bases spanning the gap. The CDR3 runs to 15 residues. The CDR3 sequence is CASSRTLGPNTEAFF. DNA for the CDR3: TGTGCCAGCTCCCGAACACTGGGGCCGAACACTGAAGCTTTCTTT.

This chain connects TRBV4-1 to TRBJ2-3, with 12 bases fitting TRBD2. Germline CDR1 is MGHRA and CDR2 is YSYEKL. CDR3 length equals 18 residues. Unmatched junction bases numbered 9, after V lost 1 base and J lost 4 bases. The CDR3 DNA is TGCGCCAGCAGCCAAGGCCTAGCGGGGGGGCGGAGAGCAGATACGCAGTATTTT. Translating it yields CASSQGLAGGRRADTQYF.

This chain uses TRBV19 with TRBJ2-3; D is perhaps TRBD2 (7 bases). Trimming left V 5 bases short and J 5 bases short, with 17 bases between. CDR1 LNHDA and CDR2 SQIVND come from the germline V gene (reference sequence). CDR3 length: 15 amino acids. The CDR3 sequence is CASSRRGASGDTQYF. For the CDR3, the DNA is TGTGCCAGTAGTCGGAGGGGGGCTAGCGGAGATACGCAGTATTTT.

The chain couples TRBV7-8 to TRBJ1-6, with a tentative D call TRBD1 (6 bases). Germline assignment: CDR1 SGHVS and CDR2 FQNEAQ. CDR3 length: 16 amino acids. Trimming removed 1 base at V and 7 bases at J, with 14 bases between. The CDR3 loop is CASSLVSGARNSPLHF. CDR3 nucleotide sequence: TGTGCCAGCAGCTTAGTTTCAGGGGCCCGGAATTCACCCCTCCACTTT.

The chain couples TRBV7-9 to TRBJ1-2; unclear D gene. Trimming left V 8 bases short and J 6 bases short, with 16 bases between. The CDR3 loop spans 13 amino acids. The V gene's germline CDR1 is SEHNR and CDR2 FQNEAQ (reference sequence). The CDR3 spells CASLHLGGHGYTF. In nucleotides, the CDR3 is TGTGCCAGCTTGCACCTGGGAGGCCATGGCTACACCTTC. Full variable domain (remainder filled in from reference TRBV7-9 and TRBJ1-2): DTGVSQNPRHKITKRGQNVTFRCDPISEHNRLYWYRQTLGQGPEFLTYFQNEAQLEKSRLLSDRFSAERPKGSFSTLEIQRTEQGDSAMYLCASLHLGGHGYTFGSGTRLTVV.

This chain uses TRBV19 with TRBJ1-2; the D gene is possibly TRBD1 (5 bases). Between the trimmed V and J ends, which lost 0 bases and 4 bases, there was a span of 12 bases. This CDR3 is 15 amino acids long. In germline, CDR1 is LNHDA, CDR2 SQIVND (reference sequence). CDR3 nucleotide sequence: TGTGCCAGTAGTATAGATCCAGGGCTGGGCTATGGCTACACCTTC. It encodes CASSIDPGLGYGYTF.

V gene TRBV15 combines with J gene TRBJ1-3; D uncertain. CDR3 length equals 15 residues. With 3 bases removed from V and 0 bases from J, the gap between germline ends came to 9 bases. CDR1 and CDR2 (germline): LNHNV, YYDKDF (reference sequence). This CDR3 is CATSSTRASGNTIYF. The CDR3 coding sequence is TGTGCCACCAGCAGTACGCGCGCCTCTGGAAACACCATATATTTT.

The chain joins TRBV6-6 to TRBJ1-6; a possible D gene is TRBD1 (5 bases). V lost 0 bases and J 11 bases, leaving 8 bases between the germline ends. The CDR3 extends over 13 amino acids. Germline CDR1 is MNHNY and CDR2 is SVGAGI (reference sequence). CDR3 amino acids: CASSYSMGPPLHF. The DNA for the CDR3 is TGTGCCAGCAGTTACTCTATGGGGCCACCCCTCCACTTT.

The chain is built from TRBV6-1 and TRBJ1-1; a weak D match, TRBD1 (6 bases). Trimming took 1 base from V and 10 from J, leaving 7 bases between them. The CDR3 length is 11 residues. Germline CDR1 is MNHNS and CDR2 is SASEGT. The CDR3 protein is CASSEVGGAFF. Here the CDR3 DNA reads TGTGCCAGCAGTGAAGTAGGGGGAGCTTTCTTT.

V gene TRBV5-3 combines with J gene TRBJ2-1; 9 bases match TRBD1. TRBV5-3 is placed among ORFs of uncertain function. The CDR3 extends over 15 amino acids. Trimming at V came to 0 bases and at J to 5 bases, leaving 3 bases not matched to a gene. This chain's CDR3 is CARSLVWDRDNEQFF. The CDR3 DNA is TGTGCCAGAAGCTTGGTTTGGGACAGGGACAATGAGCAGTTCTTC.

The V gene is TRBV6-4, the J gene TRBJ2-2, with a possible D match to TRBD1 (6 bases). V was clipped by 6 bases and J by 6 bases, with 14 bases between them. The CDR3 is 14 residues long. Germline lookup yields CDR1 MRHNA and CDR2 SNTAGT. The CDR3 is CASSSTGQAGELFF. The CDR3 DNA sequence: TGTGCCAGCAGCTCTACAGGGCAGGCCGGGGAGCTGTTTTTT.

This clone was picked up a small number of times. J is TRBJ1-1 and V is TRBV5-1; D is ambiguous. CDR1 SGHRS and CDR2 YFSETQ come from the germline V gene. The V end was cut by 1 base, the J end by 4 bases, with 8 bases between. The CDR3 is 13 residues long. CDR3 residues: CASSLTVTTEAFF. CDR3 in DNA: TGCGCCAGCAGCTTGACAGTAACCACTGAAGCTTTCTTT.

This sequence joins TRBV5-1 and TRBJ2-3, with D tentatively TRBD1 (6 bases). Germline lookup yields CDR1 SGHRS and CDR2 YFSETQ. Trimming stripped 0 bases from V and 6 bases from J, with 14 bases between. This CDR3 has 15 residues. In nucleotides, the CDR3 is TGCGCCAGCAGCTTGGATCCAGGGGATGGGGATACGCAGTATTTT. Translating it yields CASSLDPGDGDTQYF.

The rearrangement joins TRBV5-1 to TRBJ2-5, with D unresolved. In germline, CDR1 is SGHRS, CDR2 YFSETQ. CDR3 length: 13 amino acids. Between the trimmed V and J ends, which lost 4 bases and 5 bases, there was a span of 12 bases. CDR3 coding DNA: TGCGCCAGCAGCGCATCATTCCGGGAGACCCAGTACTTC. Its translation is CASSASFRETQYF.

The V gene is TRBV9, the J gene TRBJ2-2; 9 nucleotides agree with TRBD1. Germline V CDR1 and CDR2: SGDLS, YYNGEE. CDR3 length equals 16 residues. V lost 0 bases and J lost 4; bases outside the gene matches: 4. The CDR3: CASSVDWTGATGELFF. CDR3 nucleotides: TGTGCCAGCAGCGTAGATTGGACAGGGGCCACCGGGGAGCTGTTTTTT.

The chain joins TRBV5-4 to TRBJ2-3; 11 bases agree with TRBD2. The germline gives CDR1 SGHNT, CDR2 YYREEE (reference sequence). The CDR3 is 16 amino acids. Trimming took 3 bases from V and 2 from J; bases not matched to a gene: 5. CDR3 sequence: CASSSPSGGYTDTQYF. The CDR3 nucleotides read TGTGCCAGCAGCTCCCCTAGCGGGGGGTACACAGATACGCAGTATTTT.